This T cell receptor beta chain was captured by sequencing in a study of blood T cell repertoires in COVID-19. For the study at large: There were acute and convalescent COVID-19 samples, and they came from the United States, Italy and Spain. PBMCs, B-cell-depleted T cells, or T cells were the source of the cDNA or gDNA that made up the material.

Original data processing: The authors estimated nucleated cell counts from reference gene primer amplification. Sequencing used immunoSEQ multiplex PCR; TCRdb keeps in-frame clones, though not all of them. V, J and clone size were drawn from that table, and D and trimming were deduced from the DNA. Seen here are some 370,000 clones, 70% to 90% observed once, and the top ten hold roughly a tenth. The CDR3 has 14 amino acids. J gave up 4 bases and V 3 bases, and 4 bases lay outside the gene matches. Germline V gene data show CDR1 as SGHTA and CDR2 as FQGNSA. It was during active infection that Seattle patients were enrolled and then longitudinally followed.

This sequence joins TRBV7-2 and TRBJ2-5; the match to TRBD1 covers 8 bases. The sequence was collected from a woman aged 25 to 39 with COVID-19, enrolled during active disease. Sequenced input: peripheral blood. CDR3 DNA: TGTGCCAGCAGCTTCAGGGGGCGGGGAGAGACCCAGTACTTC. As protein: CASSFRGRGETQYF.